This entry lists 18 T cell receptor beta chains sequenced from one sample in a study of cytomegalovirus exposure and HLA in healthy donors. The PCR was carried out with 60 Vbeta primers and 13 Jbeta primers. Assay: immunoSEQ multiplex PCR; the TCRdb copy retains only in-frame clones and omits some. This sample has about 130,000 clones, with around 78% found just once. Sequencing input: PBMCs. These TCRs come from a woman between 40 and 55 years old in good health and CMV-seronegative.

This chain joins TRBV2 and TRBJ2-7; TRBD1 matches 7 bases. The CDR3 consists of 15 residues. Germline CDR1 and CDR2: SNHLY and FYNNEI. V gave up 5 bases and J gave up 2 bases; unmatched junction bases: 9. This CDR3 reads CASSFAGTATYEQYF. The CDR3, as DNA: TGTGCCAGCAGTTTTGCCGGGACAGCCACCTACGAGCAGTACTTC.

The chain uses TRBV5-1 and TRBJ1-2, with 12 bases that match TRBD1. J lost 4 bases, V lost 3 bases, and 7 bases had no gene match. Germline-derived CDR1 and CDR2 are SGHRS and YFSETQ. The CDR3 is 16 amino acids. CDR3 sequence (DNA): TGCGCCAGCAGCTCGGGACAGGGGGCGCTGGGCTATGGCTACACCTTC. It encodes CASSSGQGALGYGYTF.

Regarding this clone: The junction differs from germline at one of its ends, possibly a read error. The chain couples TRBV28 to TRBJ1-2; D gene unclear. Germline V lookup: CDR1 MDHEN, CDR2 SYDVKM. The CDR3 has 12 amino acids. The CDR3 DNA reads TGTGCCGGCAGTTTTGGCAACTATGGCTACACCTTC. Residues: CAGSFGNYGYTF.

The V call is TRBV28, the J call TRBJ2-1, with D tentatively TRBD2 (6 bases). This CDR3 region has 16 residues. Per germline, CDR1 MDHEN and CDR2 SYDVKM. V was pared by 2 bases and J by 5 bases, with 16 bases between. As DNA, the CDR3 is TGTGCCAGCAGTTTAGATGGCGGGGAGAGGGACAATGAGCAGTTCTTC. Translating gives CASSLDGGERDNEQFF.

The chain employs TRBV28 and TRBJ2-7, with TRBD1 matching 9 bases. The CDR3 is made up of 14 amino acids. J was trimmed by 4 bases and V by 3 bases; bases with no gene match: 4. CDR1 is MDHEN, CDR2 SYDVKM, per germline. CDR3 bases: TGTGCCAGCAGTTTTTTTGGACAGGGGTACGAGCAGTACTTC. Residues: CASSFFGQGYEQYF.

CDR3 DNA: TGTGCCAGCAGCGTAGGGAGGGGCCGTTTCACAGATACGCAGTATTTT. This gives the protein CASSVGRGRFTDTQYF. This chain joins TRBV9 and TRBJ2-3, with D possibly TRBD2 on 6 matching bases. Trimming stripped 0 bases from V and 2 bases from J, with 13 bases between. This CDR3 region has 16 residues. Germline loops: CDR1 SGDLS, CDR2 YYNGEE.

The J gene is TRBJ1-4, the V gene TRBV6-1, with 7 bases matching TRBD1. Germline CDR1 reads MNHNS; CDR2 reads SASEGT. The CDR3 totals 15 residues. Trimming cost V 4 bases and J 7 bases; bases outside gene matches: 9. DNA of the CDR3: TGTGCCAGCAGTGGAGGGGGCCGGGGTTTTGAAAAACTGTTTTTT. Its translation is CASSGGGRGFEKLFF.

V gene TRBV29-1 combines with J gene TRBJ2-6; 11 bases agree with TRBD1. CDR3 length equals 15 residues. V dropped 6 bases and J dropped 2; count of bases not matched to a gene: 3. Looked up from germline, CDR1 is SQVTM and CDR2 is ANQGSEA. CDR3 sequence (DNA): TGCAGCGTCGGGACAGGGGGTACTGGGGCCAACGTCCTGACTTTC. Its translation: CSVGTGGTGANVLTF.

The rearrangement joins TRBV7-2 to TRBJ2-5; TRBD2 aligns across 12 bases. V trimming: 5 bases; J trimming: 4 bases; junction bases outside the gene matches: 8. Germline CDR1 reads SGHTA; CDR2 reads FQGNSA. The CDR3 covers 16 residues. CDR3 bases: TGTGCCAGCAGCGTGGGACTAGCGGGCAGTACAGAGACCCAGTACTTC. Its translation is CASSVGLAGSTETQYF.

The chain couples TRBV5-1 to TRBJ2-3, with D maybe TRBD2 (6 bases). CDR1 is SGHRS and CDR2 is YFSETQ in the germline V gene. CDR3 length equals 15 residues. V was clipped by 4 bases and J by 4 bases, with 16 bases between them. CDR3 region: CASSPVTSLADTQYF. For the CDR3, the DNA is TGCGCCAGCAGCCCCGTAACTAGCCTCGCAGATACGCAGTATTTT.

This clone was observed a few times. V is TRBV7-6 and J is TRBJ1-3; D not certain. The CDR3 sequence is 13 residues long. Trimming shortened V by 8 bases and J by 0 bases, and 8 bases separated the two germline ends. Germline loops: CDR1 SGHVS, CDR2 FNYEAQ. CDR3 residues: CASSISSGNTIYF. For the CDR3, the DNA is TGTGCCAGCTCAATCAGCTCTGGAAACACCATATATTTT.

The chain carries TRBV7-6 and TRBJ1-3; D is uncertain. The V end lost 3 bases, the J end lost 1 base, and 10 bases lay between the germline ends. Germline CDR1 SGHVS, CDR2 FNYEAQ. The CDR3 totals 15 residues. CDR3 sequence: CASSFGGVSGNTIYF. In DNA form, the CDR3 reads TGTGCCAGCAGCTTTGGCGGAGTTTCTGGAAACACCATATATTTT.

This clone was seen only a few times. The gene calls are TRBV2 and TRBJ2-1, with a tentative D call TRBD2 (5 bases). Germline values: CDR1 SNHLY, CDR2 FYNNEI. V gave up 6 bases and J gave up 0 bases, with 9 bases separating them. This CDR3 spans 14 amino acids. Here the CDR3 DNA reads TGTGCCAGCAGCCGGGGAAGCTCCTACAATGAGCAGTTCTTC. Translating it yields CASSRGSSYNEQFF.

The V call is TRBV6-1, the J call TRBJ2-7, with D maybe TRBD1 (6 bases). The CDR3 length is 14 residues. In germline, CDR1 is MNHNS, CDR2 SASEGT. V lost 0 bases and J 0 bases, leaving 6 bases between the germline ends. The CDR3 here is CASSEAGHSYEQYF. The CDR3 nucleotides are TGTGCCAGCAGTGAAGCGGGACACTCCTACGAGCAGTACTTC.

CDR3 in amino acids: CASSFPGGRGDTQYF. CDR3 DNA sequence: TGTGCCAGCAGCTTCCCCGGGGGTAGGGGTGATACGCAGTATTTT. The genes are TRBV13 and TRBJ2-3; D is perhaps TRBD2 (6 bases). V was pared by 3 bases and J by 6 bases, with 16 bases between. The CDR3 sequence is 15 residues long. CDR1 is PRHDT, CDR2 FYEKMQ, per germline (reference sequence).

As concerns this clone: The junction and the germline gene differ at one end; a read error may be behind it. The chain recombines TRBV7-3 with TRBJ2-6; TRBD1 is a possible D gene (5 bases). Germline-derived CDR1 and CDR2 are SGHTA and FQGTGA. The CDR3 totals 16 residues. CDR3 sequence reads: CASSLRPTGGANGLTF. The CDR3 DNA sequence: TGTGCCAGCAGCTTAAGACCCACAGGTGGGGCCAACGGCCTGACTTTC.

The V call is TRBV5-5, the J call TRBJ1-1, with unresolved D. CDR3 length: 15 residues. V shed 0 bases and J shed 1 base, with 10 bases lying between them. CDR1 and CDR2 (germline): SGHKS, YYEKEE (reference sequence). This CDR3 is CASSLVAGANTEAFF. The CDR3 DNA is TGTGCCAGCAGCTTGGTGGCGGGAGCGAACACTGAAGCTTTCTTT.

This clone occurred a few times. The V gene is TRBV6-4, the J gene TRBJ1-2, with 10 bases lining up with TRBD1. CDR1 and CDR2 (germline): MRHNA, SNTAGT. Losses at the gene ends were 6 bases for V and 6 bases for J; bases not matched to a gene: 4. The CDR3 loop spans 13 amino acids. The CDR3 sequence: CASSAGTGDGYTF. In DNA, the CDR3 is TGTGCCAGCAGCGCCGGGACAGGGGATGGCTACACCTTC.